This T cell receptor beta chain emerged from a study of blood T cells in healthy people across ages. In this sample, this clonotype turned up a few times. A second 7 to 11 cycle PCR used barcoded and J-beta primers. TCRdb re-derived calls from the 5' RACE reads in MiXCR, one entry per CDR3 protein. The sample comprises hundreds of thousands of distinct CDR3 sequences, under 45% of which are singletons, and about a fifth rests with the top ten. V was shortened by 7 bases and J by 8 bases, with 12 bases between the two germline ends. The CDR3 loop spans 12 amino acids. Germline CDR1 is MNHNY and CDR2 is SVGAGI (reference sequence).

The receptor's source is a man aged 55 to 69 in good health. This chain joins TRBV6-6 and TRBJ2-4; tentative D call: TRBD1 (5 bases). The sequencing sample was made of blood. CDR3 protein: CASTRAGDIQYF. The CDR3 bases are TGTGCCAGCACCAGGGCAGGAGACATTCAGTACTTC.